This T cell receptor (beta chain) was sequenced in a study of T-cell memory formation after mild COVID-19. The wider study: The TCR clusters were mostly specific to one donor. Study outcomes and limitations: What remained unconfirmed was the SARS-CoV-2 specificity of second-wave clones peaking on day 37. There were some responding clones in pre-infection memory, which suggested that cross-reactive memory had joined. A balance of CD4 and CD8 characterized clones contracting day 15 to 85, whereas later expanders leaned CD4+.

TCRdb itself ran the 5' RACE reads through MiXCR, one entry per CDR3 protein. This sample carries roughly 400,000 distinct CDR3 sequences, about a sixth of them seen once, and the ten largest clones take roughly 21%. This CDR3 comprises 16 residues. The table lists this clonotype with a few counts. Antigen specificity is unknown. V usage is TRBV21-1 and J usage is TRBJ2-7; the D call in the table, TRBD1, was not verified against the DNA. TRBV21-1 is a documented pseudogene. The sequencing sample was made of PBMCs or a T cell subset sorted from them (not recorded which). The clonotype originates from a man aged 18 to 30 who had mild COVID-19 (a few samples of this study predate the infection). Cell type and time point are not known. Written as DNA, the CDR3 is TGTGCCAGCAGCATAGGACAGGCGGAAAGCTCCTACGAGCAGTACGTC. Translation gives CASSIGQAESSYEQYV.